Each of the 10 T cell receptor beta chains below was sequenced from the same sample in a study of blood T cell repertoires in COVID-19. Measured with immunoSEQ multiplex PCR; TCRdb has only the in-frame clones, and not every one. Of a few hundred thousand clones in the sample, approximately 90% were seen once. The sample taken for sequencing was peripheral blood. The source is a man aged 25-45 years with acute or convalescent COVID-19.

V is TRBV3-1 (or the pseudogene TRBV3-2) and J is TRBJ1-4; 7 bases agree with TRBD1. The germline gives CDR1 LGHDT, CDR2 YNNKEL (reference sequence). The trim removed 0 bases at V and 12 bases at J, leaving 7 bases unmatched. This CDR3 is built from 14 residues. The CDR3 DNA sequence: TGTGCCAGCAGCCAAGAACCTCCAAGGGGGCAACTGTTTTTT. It is translated as CASSQEPPRGQLFF.

Note on this clone: Additional DNA sequences in this sample encode the identical CDR3. This chain uses TRBV28 with TRBJ1-4, with 7 bases aligning to TRBD1. The germline CDR1 and CDR2 sequences are MDHEN and SYDVKM. This CDR3 contains 14 residues. The ends lost 4 bases at V and 7 bases at J; junction bases unmatched: 6. The CDR3 sequence: CASSYRGGGEKLFF. The CDR3 coding sequence is TGTGCCAGCAGTTACAGGGGAGGTGGTGAAAAACTGTTTTTT.

This clone was detected a few times. J is TRBJ2-7 and V is TRBV7-9; D not certain. The V gene lost 4 bases and the J gene lost 5 bases, with 18 bases spanning the gap. This CDR3 contains 15 residues. Looked up from germline, CDR1 is SEHNR and CDR2 is FQNEAQ (reference sequence). DNA of the CDR3: TGTGCCAGCAGCTCCCACTCCCCGGGTTCCCACGAGCAGTACTTC. Its protein is CASSSHSPGSHEQYF. Full variable domain (rest looked up from reference TRBV7-9 and TRBJ2-7): DTGVSQNPRHKITKRGQNVTFRCDPISEHNRLYWYRQTLGQGPEFLTYFQNEAQLEKSRLLSDRFSAERPKGSFSTLEIQRTEQGDSAMYLCASSSHSPGSHEQYFGPGTRLTVT.

This chain uses TRBV14 with TRBJ1-1, with 7 bases lining up with TRBD1. Germline V gives CDR1 SGHDN, CDR2 FVKESK. The V segment lost 5 bases and the J segment 0 bases; nucleotides outside the gene matches: 9. The CDR3 loop spans 16 amino acids. CDR3 DNA sequence: TGTGCCAGCAGCGCATACAGGGGATCCATGAACACTGAAGCTTTCTTT. Amino acids: CASSAYRGSMNTEAFF.

V gene TRBV9 combines with J gene TRBJ2-5; D is unclear. The V gene lost 0 bases and the J gene lost 5 bases, with 23 bases spanning the gap. Germline-derived CDR1 and CDR2 are SGDLS and YYNGEE. CDR3 length equals 18 residues. The CDR3 nucleotides read TGTGCCAGCAGCGTAGCCAGCTCACCTCTAGGTATTGGGGAGACCCAGTACTTC. It yields the protein CASSVASSPLGIGETQYF.

V gene TRBV2 combines with J gene TRBJ1-2, with TRBD1 identical over 9 bases. The length of the CDR3 is 14 residues. From germline, CDR1 is SNHLY and CDR2 FYNNEI. J gave up 2 bases and V 6 bases, and 4 bases lay outside the gene matches. The CDR3 protein is CASRKGTGNYGYTF. The CDR3 DNA follows: TGTGCCAGCAGGAAGGGGACAGGGAACTATGGCTACACCTTC.

The rearrangement uses TRBV5-1 and TRBJ2-7; 8 bases match TRBD1. Looked up from germline, CDR1 is SGHRS and CDR2 is YFSETQ. The trim removed 3 bases at V and 5 bases at J, leaving 7 bases unmatched. This CDR3 spans 14 amino acids. The DNA of the CDR3 is TGCGCCAGCAGCTCCGGACAGGGCCCTCACGAGCAGTACTTC. Translation gives CASSSGQGPHEQYF. The full variable domain, in which reference TRBV5-1 and TRBJ2-7 provide the parts outside the CDR3, is KAGVTQTPRYLIKTRGQQVTLSCSPISGHRSVSWYQQTPGQGLQFLFEYFSETQRNKGNFPGRFSGRQFSNSRSEMNVSTLELGDSALYLCASSSGQGPHEQYFGPGTRLTVT.

The CDR3 DNA follows: TGTGCCAGCAGCACGGGACAGGCGAACACTGAAGCTTTCTTT. Protein: CASSTGQANTEAFF. The chain uses TRBV5-6 and TRBJ1-1; 8 nucleotides align to TRBD1. CDR1 and CDR2 (germline): SGHDT, YYEEEE. The CDR3 runs to 14 residues. V trimming: 4 bases; J trimming: 1 base; junction bases outside the gene matches: 3. The whole variable domain, filled in from reference TRBV5-6 and TRBJ1-1, reads DAGVTQSPTHLIKTRGQQVTLRCSPKSGHDTVSWYQQALGQGPQFIFQYYEEEERQRGNFPDRFSGHQFPNYSSELNVNALLLGDSALYLCASSTGQANTEAFFGQGTRLTVV.

This sequence joins TRBV5-6 and TRBJ2-7; D might be TRBD2 (6 bases). V shed 4 bases and J shed 1 base, with 9 bases lying between them. Germline V CDR1 and CDR2: SGHDT, YYEEEE. This CDR3 is 13 amino acids long. The CDR3 bases are TGTGCCAGCAGCCGAGGGACTTCCTACGAGCAGTACTTC. Its translation is CASSRGTSYEQYF.

Comment on this clone: Other DNA sequences from this sample encode an identical CDR3 as well. This chain joins TRBV19 and TRBJ1-5; D gene unclear. The CDR3 has 14 residues. Germline values: CDR1 LNHDA, CDR2 SQIVND (reference sequence). The V gene lost 3 bases and the J gene lost 4 bases, with 10 bases spanning the gap. This CDR3 is CASSISFSNQPQHF. DNA of the CDR3: TGTGCCAGTAGTATCTCTTTCAGTAATCAGCCCCAGCATTTT. Variable domain in full (rest from reference TRBV19 and TRBJ1-5): DGGITQSPKYLFRKEGQNVTLSCEQNLNHDAMYWYRQDPGQGLRLIYYSQIVNDFQKGDIAEGYSVSREKKESFPLTVTSAQKNPTAFYLCASSISFSNQPQHFGDGTRLSIL.